This TCR beta chain is from a study of blood T cell repertoires in COVID-19 (dated by TCRdb to 2020 to 2021). With regard to the full study: Samples covering the acute and convalescent phases of COVID-19 were provided by collaborators in the United States, Italy and Spain. The material from the prospective study consisted of cDNA or gDNA derived from T cells, B-cell-depleted T cells, or PBMCs. The dataset comprised deeply sampled blood TCRbeta repertoires from subjects exposed to, actively infected with, or recovered from COVID-19. The repertoires were made available in a free public database intended to serve as a resource for research on the immune response to SARS-CoV-2. Samples came from the ongoing ImmuneRACE study (first 160 participants) plus 1,254 subjects from 6 global collaborators. Sample metadata almost always included a de-identified subject ID, COVID-19 status, age in years and sex. Where available, HLA class I and class II types were taken from metadata supplied by the sample provider and were not determined by assay-based typing. The investigation overall reported the following: How much clinical and demographic metadata was included differed by source and by participant, and the metadata was provided uncurated.

Each collaborating institution followed its own protocols to collect whole blood in K2EDTA tubes. Collaborator samples were shipped for TCRbeta analysis as frozen whole blood, isolated PBMCs, or DNA extracted from either sample type. Its CDR3 holds 16 amino acids, cysteine through phenylalanine. Just the 48-base CDR3 DNA is kept, in frame starting at base 1. In the germline V gene, CDR1 corresponds to KGHDR and CDR2 to SFDVKD. V is reduced by 4 bases and J by 7 bases, leaving a spacing of 19 bases between them. The immunoSEQ Assay, a bias-controlled multiplex PCR, was used to amplify TCRbeta CDR3 regions from genomic DNA. For the original study's pipeline: Within the assay, amplification of reference gene primers was used to estimate how many nucleated cells each sample contained. Sequence reads were collapsed and filtered to measure the absolute abundance of every unique TCRbeta CDR3 rearrangement. Productive Simpson clonality was computed per sample as the square root of Simpson's diversity index over productive rearrangements. In TCRdb, the immuneACCESS table is reduced to in-frame sequences with V and J assigned. These tables do not hold every clone; where another copy was compared, an unresolved V gene accounts for under half, and the others remain unexplained. V, J and clone size are those of that table, while D and trimming were read from the DNA. This sample comprises 110,000 or so clones, 85% of them detected only once. 10% to 15% of the sample is in the top ten clones.

Regarding this clone: It has no known antigen specificity. No clone much larger than this one lies a single base away; base qualities are absent.

Recombination connected TRBV24-1 to TRBJ2-1; the D gene lacks a confident call. The TCR was taken from a human donor in a cohort sampled during active COVID-19. The sequenced sample was peripheral blood. CDR3 reads: CATSDPNKAARNEQFF. The DNA sequence follows: TGTGCCACCAGTGACCCCAACAAGGCCGCTAGGAATGAGCAGTTCTTC.